One sample yielded the 5 T cell receptor beta chains listed below, sequenced in a study of post-analysis software for immune sequencing data. Study-wide results and limits: Comparison of patients with controls showed a handful of TRBV segments more frequent in patients, TRBV5-6, TRBV5-1 and TRBV20-1 among them.

Which antigens these TCRs recognize remains unknown. The TCR beta cDNA libraries carried unique molecular identifiers. MiXCR, run by TCRdb on the PCR reads, gives a single entry per CDR3 protein. The sample shows some 700,000 distinct CDR3 sequences, approximately 59% of them seen only once. The sequenced sample consisted of blood. The receptors here all came from a girl aged 2 to 10 with multiple sclerosis.

This clonotype was detected only once. The chain has TRBV7-2 and TRBJ2-5; TRBD1 or TRBD2 may be the D gene (5 bases each). The CDR3 consists of 15 residues. Trimming pared 3 bases from V and 4 bases from J, leaving 15 bases between. CDR1 and CDR2 from the germline V gene are SGHTA and FQGNSA. The CDR3 protein is CASSFDRGVSETQYF. CDR3 nucleotide sequence: TGTGCCAGCAGCTTCGACAGAGGGGTATCAGAGACCCAGTACTTC.

This chain connects TRBV20-1 to TRBJ1-2; D uncertain. Per the germline V gene, CDR1 is DFQATT and CDR2 is SNEGSKA (reference sequence). V lost 3 bases and J lost 7, with 9 bases in between. This CDR3 is 11 amino acids long. CDR3 sequence: CSARNRSGYTF. For the CDR3, the DNA is TGCAGTGCTAGGAACAGAAGTGGCTACACCTTC.

This chain uses TRBV29-1 with TRBJ2-4; D is perhaps TRBD2 (5 bases). The last part of the DNA fits TRBJ2-5 better; the J call may be wrong. CDR3 length: 14 residues. CDR1 and CDR2 from the germline V gene are SQVTM and ANQGSEA. CDR3 amino acids: CSVEKRLAQETQYF. CDR3 in DNA: TGCAGCGTTGAGAAGCGTCTAGCACAAGAGACCCAGTACTTC.

This chain joins TRBV4-2 and TRBJ1-4; D gene unclear. Trimming took 0 bases from V and 3 from J, leaving 11 bases between them. Per germline, CDR1 LGHNA and CDR2 YNFKEQ. This CDR3 is built from 16 residues. CDR3 protein: CASSQEGAASNEKLFF. CDR3 nucleotides: TGTGCCAGCAGCCAAGAAGGAGCAGCCTCTAATGAAAAACTGTTTTTT.

This clonotype was counted many times. The chain is built from TRBV7-7 and TRBJ2-1; D tentatively reads TRBD1 or TRBD2 (5 bases each). This CDR3 contains 15 residues. Trimming took 4 bases from V and 0 from J, leaving 10 bases between them. Germline V gene data show CDR1 as SSHAT and CDR2 as FNYEAQ (reference sequence). CDR3 loop: CASSSGTASYNEQFF. The CDR3 DNA is TGTGCCAGCAGCTCCGGGACGGCCTCCTACAATGAGCAGTTCTTC.